The clone carrying this T cell receptor (beta chain) came up once. Its antigen is not identified. Each CDR3 protein is one row after TCRdb ran MiXCR on the 5' RACE reads. In the table there are approximately 140,000 distinct CDR3 sequences, about 15% of which are singletons. Per germline, CDR1 KGHDR and CDR2 SFDVKD. The CDR3 sequence is 13 residues long. V lost 7 bases to trimming and J lost 0 bases, with 8 bases between them. The data were taken from a study of CD8 T cells in ankylosing spondylitis. Overall study results and limits: Made up of eight highly homologous variants, a TCR beta motif appeared characteristic of ankylosing spondylitis blood. Reports of some motif variants in reactive arthritis synovial fluid and blood predate this one. Reports say disease-linked clones showed up significantly more in matched ankylosing spondylitis synovial fluid.

This sequence was found in a male donor with ankylosing spondylitis. What was sequenced was blood, either unsorted or a sorted T cell fraction (not recorded which). V usage is TRBV24-1 and J usage is TRBJ1-1; no clear D gene. The CDR3 DNA sequence: TGTGCCACCAGACTTAGGGTGAACACTGAAGCTTTCTTT. Protein: CATRLRVNTEAFF.